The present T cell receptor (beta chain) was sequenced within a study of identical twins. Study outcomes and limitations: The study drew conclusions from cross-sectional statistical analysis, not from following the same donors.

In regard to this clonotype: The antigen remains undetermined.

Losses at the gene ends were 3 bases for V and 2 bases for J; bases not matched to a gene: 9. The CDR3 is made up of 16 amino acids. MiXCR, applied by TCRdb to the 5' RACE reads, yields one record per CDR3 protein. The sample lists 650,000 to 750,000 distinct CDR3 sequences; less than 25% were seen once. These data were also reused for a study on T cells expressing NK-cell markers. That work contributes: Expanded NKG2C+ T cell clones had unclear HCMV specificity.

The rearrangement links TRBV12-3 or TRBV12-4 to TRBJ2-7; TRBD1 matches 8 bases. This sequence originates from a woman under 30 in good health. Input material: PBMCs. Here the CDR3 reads CASSFEGRDRTYEQYF. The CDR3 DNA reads TGTGCCAGCAGTTTTGAGGGCCGGGACAGGACCTACGAGCAGTACTTC.